This entry is about one T cell receptor (beta chain). Its antigen is unknown. This entry is derived from a study of T cell repertoires in cytomegalovirus infection. Study observations and caveats: Identification of carriers of CMV plus the relevant HLA was performed using cumulative public TCR beta family frequency. HLA-C-restricted CMV-specific TCR beta clonotypes were dominant in the ex vivo response.

The CDR3 totals 15 residues. Germline-derived CDR1 and CDR2 are SGHDT and YYEEEE. Trimming took 3 bases from V and 2 from J, leaving 15 bases between them. One entry per CDR3 protein results from TCRdb running MiXCR on the reads. The sample lists approximately 500,000 distinct CDR3 sequences, 15% to 20% occurring once. This receptor was obtained from a human donor in good health (CMV status not recorded). Some clones in this sample may be carry-over from other donors' samples. The sequencing sample was made of CD8+ T cells from PBMCs. The chain employs TRBV5-6 and TRBJ2-7, with D uncertain. CDR3 loop: CASSSPEESTYEQYF. CDR3 nucleotides: TGTGCCAGCAGCTCCCCCGAGGAGTCGACCTACGAGCAGTACTTC.